The TCR beta chain described here comes from a study of blood T cell repertoires in COVID-19. Germline trimming cut 4 bases from V and 6 bases from J; bases unmatched to any gene: 7. CDR1 SGHRS and CDR2 YFSETQ come from the germline V gene. This CDR3 is 14 amino acids long. Authors' analysis steps: By means of reference gene primer amplification, nucleated cell counts were estimated. Method: immunoSEQ multiplex PCR; TCRdb's copy keeps in-frame clones and lacks some. V, J and clone size reflect that table, while D and trimming were determined from the DNA. There are approximately 160,000 clones in the sample; 65% to 85% occur only once, and less than 3.5% lies in the top ten.

The sample comprised peripheral blood. V gene TRBV5-1 combines with J gene TRBJ1-1; TRBD1 agrees at 9 bases. The source is a woman aged 55-69 years with acute or convalescent COVID-19. DNA for the CDR3: TGCGCCAGCAGCCCGGGGACAGGGAGGGCTGAAGCTTTCTTT. Protein product: CASSPGTGRAEAFF.